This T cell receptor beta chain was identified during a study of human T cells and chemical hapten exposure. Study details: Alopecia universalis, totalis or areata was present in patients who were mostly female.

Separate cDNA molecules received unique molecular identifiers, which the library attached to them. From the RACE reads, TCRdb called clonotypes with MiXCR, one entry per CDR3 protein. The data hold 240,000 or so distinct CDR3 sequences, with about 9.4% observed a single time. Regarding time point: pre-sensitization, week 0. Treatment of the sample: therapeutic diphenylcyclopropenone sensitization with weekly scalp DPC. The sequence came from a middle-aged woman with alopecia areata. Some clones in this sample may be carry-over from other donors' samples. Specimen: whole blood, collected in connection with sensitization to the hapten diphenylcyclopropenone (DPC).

As DNA, the CDR3 is TGTGCCAGCTCACCTGGACAGACCAAACAGCCCCAGCATTTT. Translating gives CASSPGQTKQPQHF. The chain is built from TRBV18 and TRBJ1-5, with a tentative D call TRBD1 (6 bases). This CDR3 is 14 amino acids long. Trimming took 3 bases from V and 7 from J, leaving 13 bases between them. Looked up from germline, CDR1 is KGHSH and CDR2 is LQKENI.